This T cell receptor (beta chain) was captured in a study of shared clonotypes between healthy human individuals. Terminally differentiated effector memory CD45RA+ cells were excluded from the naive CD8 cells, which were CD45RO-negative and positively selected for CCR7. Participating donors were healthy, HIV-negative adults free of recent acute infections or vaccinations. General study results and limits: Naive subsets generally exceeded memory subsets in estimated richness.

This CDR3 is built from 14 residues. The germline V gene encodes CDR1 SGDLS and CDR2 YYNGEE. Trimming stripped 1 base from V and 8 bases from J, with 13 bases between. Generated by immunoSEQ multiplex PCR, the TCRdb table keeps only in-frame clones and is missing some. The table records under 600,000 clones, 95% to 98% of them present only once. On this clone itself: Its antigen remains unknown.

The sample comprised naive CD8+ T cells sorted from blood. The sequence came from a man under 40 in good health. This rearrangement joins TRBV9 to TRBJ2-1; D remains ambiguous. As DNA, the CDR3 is TGTGCCAGCAGCGTAAGAAGGAGCGCTGATGAGCAGTTCTTC. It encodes CASSVRRSADEQFF. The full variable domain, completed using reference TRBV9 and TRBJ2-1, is DSGVTQTPKHLITATGQRVTLRCSPRSGDLSVYWYQQSLDQGLQFLIQYYNGEERAKGNILERFSAQQFPDLHSELNLSSLELGDSALYFCASSVRRSADEQFFGPGTRLTVL.